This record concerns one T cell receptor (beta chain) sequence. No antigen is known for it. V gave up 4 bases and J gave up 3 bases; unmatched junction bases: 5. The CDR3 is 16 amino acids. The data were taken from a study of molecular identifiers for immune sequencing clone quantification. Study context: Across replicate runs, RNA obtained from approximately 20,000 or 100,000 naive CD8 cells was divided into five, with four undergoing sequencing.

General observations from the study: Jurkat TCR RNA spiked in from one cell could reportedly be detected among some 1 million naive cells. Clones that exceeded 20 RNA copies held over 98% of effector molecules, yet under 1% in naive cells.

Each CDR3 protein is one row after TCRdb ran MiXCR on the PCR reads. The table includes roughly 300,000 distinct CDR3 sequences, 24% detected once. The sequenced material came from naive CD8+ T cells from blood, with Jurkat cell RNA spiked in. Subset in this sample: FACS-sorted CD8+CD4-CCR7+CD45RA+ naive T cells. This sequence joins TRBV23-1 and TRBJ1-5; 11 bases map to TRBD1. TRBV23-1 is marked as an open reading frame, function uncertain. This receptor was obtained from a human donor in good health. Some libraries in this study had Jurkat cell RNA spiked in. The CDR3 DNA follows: TGCGCCAGCAGTCCGTCGGACAGGGGGCCCAATCAGCCCCAGCATTTT. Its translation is CASSPSDRGPNQPQHF.